This T cell receptor (beta chain) was captured by sequencing in a study of shared clonotypes between healthy human individuals. Assay: immunoSEQ multiplex PCR; the TCRdb copy retains only in-frame clones and omits some. This sample yields about 490,000 clones, of which 79% are seen a single time; less than 15% belongs to the top ten. The sequence was obtained from a woman aged 40 to 50 in good health. Some clones in this sample may be carry-over from other donors' samples. The sequenced sample consisted of PBMCs.

The CDR3 DNA reads TGTGCCAGCAGTGGGACTAGCGGGAACGAGCAGTTCTTC. The encoded protein is CASSGTSGNEQFF. The chain employs TRBV6-1 and TRBJ2-1, with 12 bases matching TRBD2. Unmatched junction bases numbered 2, after V lost 4 bases and J lost 10 bases. The CDR3 sequence is 13 residues long. Germline CDR1 and CDR2: MNHNS and SASEGT.